The clone carrying this T cell receptor (beta chain) was counted a few times. Its antigen is still unknown. V was trimmed by 4 bases and J by 3 bases, leaving 9 bases between them. The CDR3 totals 12 residues. Per germline, CDR1 SQVTM and CDR2 ANQGSEA. These data originate in a study of blood T cells in healthy people across ages. The study, taken as a whole, reports: From one million sequenced T cells, diversity estimates were lower bounds.

PBMCs were isolated at a quantity of at least 6 million per sample. A second roughly 6 to 12 cycle PCR used barcoded and J-beta primers. TCRdb reprocessed the 5' RACE reads with MiXCR, giving one entry per CDR3 protein. The sample lists 790,000 or so distinct CDR3 sequences, about 45% occurring once. Sequencing was performed on blood. This clonotype originated in a man older than 75 in good health. The gene calls are TRBV29-1 and TRBJ1-1; D gene unclear. The chain's CDR3 is CSVGIRDTEAFF. CDR3 DNA: TGCAGCGTTGGGATAAGGGACACTGAAGCTTTCTTT.